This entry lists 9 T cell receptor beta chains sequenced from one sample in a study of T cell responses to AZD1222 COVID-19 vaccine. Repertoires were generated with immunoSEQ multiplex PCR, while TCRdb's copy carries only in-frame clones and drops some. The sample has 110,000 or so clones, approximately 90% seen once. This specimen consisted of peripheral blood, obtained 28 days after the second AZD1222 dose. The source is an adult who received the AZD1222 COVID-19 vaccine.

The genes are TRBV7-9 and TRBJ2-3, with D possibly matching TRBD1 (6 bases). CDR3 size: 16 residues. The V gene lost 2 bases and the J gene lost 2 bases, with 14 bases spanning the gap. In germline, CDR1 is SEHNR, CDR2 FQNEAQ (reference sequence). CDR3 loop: CASSLLGQSLTDTQYF. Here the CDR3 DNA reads TGTGCCAGCAGCTTACTCGGACAGTCTCTCACAGATACGCAGTATTTT.

The chain's CDR3 is CSVGGGASGQETQYF. The CDR3 bases are TGCAGCGTTGGAGGGGGCGCGAGTGGACAAGAGACCCAGTACTTC. This sequence joins TRBV29-1 and TRBJ2-5; TRBD1 matches at 7 bases. This CDR3 is 15 amino acids long. Germline CDR1 reads SQVTM; CDR2 reads ANQGSEA. Trimming removed 4 bases from V and 2 bases from J; junction bases left unmatched: 10.

The CDR3 reads CASSAGTGWDYGYTF. In DNA, the CDR3 is TGCGCCAGCAGCGCCGGGACAGGGTGGGACTATGGCTACACCTTC. The rearrangement joins TRBV4-1 to TRBJ1-2; 9 nucleotides agree with TRBD1. Germline CDR1 MGHRA, CDR2 YSYEKL. J lost 3 bases, V lost 5 bases, and 7 bases had no gene match. This CDR3 has 15 amino acids.

CDR3 loop: CAISDRGPLNTEAFF. The CDR3 coding sequence is TGTGCCATCAGTGACAGGGGGCCCCTGAACACTGAAGCTTTCTTT. The genes are TRBV10-3 and TRBJ1-1; 8 bases align to TRBD1. This CDR3 has 15 amino acids. V gave up 3 bases and J gave up 0 bases; unmatched junction bases: 3. The germline gives CDR1 ENHRY, CDR2 SYGVKD.

The CDR3 loop reads CASSVQYGLEQYF. The CDR3, as DNA: TGTGCCAGCAGCGTACAGTACGGGCTCGAGCAGTACTTC. The chain carries TRBV9 and TRBJ2-7; D is ambiguous. V was pared by 1 base and J by 6 bases, with 11 bases between. The CDR3 spans 13 residues. Germline loops: CDR1 SGDLS, CDR2 YYNGEE.

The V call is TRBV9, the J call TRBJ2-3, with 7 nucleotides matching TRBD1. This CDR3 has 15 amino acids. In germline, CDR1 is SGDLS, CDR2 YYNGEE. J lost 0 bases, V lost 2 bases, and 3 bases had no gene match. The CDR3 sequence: CASSVTGISTDTQYF. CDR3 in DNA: TGTGCCAGCAGCGTGACAGGGATTAGCACAGATACGCAGTATTTT. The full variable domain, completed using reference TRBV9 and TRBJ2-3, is DSGVTQTPKHLITATGQRVTLRCSPRSGDLSVYWYQQSLDQGLQFLIQYYNGEERAKGNILERFSAQQFPDLHSELNLSSLELGDSALYFCASSVTGISTDTQYFGPGTRLTVL.

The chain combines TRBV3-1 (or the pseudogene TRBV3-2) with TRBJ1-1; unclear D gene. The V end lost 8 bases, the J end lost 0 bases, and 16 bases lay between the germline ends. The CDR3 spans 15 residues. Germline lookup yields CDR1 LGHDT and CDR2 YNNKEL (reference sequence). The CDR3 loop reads CASSPTRNMNTEAFF. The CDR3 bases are TGTGCCAGCTCCCCAACCAGAAACATGAACACTGAAGCTTTCTTT.

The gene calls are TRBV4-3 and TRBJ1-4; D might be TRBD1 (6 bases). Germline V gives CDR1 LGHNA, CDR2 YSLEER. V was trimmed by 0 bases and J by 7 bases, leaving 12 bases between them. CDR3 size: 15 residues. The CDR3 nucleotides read TGCGCCAGCAGCCAAGAACGGGGGCGGAGTGAAAAACTGTTTTTT. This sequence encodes CASSQERGRSEKLFF.

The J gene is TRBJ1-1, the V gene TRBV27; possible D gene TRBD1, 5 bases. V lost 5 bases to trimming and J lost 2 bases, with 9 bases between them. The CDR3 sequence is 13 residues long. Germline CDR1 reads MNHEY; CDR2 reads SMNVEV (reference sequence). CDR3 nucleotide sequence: TGTGCCAGCAGTAAGGGGTTCAACACTGAAGCTTTCTTT. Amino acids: CASSKGFNTEAFF.